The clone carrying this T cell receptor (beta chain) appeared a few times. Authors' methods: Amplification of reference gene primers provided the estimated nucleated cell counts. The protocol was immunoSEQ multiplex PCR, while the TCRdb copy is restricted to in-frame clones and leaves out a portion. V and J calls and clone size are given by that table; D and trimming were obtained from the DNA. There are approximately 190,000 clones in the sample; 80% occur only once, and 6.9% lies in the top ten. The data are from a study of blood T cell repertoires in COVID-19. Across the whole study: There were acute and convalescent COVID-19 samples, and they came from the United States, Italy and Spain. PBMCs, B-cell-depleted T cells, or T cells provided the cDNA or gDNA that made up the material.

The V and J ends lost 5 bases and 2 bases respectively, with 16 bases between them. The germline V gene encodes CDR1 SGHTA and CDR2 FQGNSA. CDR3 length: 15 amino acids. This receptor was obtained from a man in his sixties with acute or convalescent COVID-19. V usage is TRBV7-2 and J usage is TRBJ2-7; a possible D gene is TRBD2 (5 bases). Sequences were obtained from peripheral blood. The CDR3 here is CASSPGVGPTYEQYF. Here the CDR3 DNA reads TGTGCCAGCAGCCCCGGGGTGGGTCCTACCTACGAGCAGTACTTC.